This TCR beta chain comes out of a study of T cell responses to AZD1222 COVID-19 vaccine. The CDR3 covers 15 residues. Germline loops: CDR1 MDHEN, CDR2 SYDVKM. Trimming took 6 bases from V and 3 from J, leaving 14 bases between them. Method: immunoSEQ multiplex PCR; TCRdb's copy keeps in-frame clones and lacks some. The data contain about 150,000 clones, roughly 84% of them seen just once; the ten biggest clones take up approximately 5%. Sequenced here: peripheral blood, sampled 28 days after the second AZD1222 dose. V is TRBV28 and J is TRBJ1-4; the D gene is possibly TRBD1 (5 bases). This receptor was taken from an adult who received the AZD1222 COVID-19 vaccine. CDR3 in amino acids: CASRQSGGANEKLFF. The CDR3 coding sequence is TGTGCCAGCAGACAATCGGGGGGGGCTAATGAAAAACTGTTTTTT.